The source of this T cell receptor (beta chain) is a study of T cell repertoires in cytomegalovirus infection. Study as a whole: HLA-B-restricted CMV epitopes that are well studied were used alongside recently identified HLA-C-restricted ones. Matching HLA type, along with CMV infection, was indicated by public TCR beta signatures. The study, taken as a whole, reports: CMV-specific TCR beta clonotypes restricted by HLA-C dominated the ex vivo response.

The CDR3 has 15 residues. V was pared by 3 bases and J by 5 bases, with 8 bases of the junction left unmatched. Germline loops: CDR1 SEHNR, CDR2 FQNEAQ (reference sequence). MiXCR, run by TCRdb on the reads, gives a single entry per CDR3 protein. Of 750,000 to 950,000 distinct CDR3 sequences listed, about 29% are singletons. Turning to this clonotype: Its target is not known.

This sequence originates from a human donor in good health (CMV status not recorded). Some clones in this sample may be carry-over from other donors' samples. The chain carries TRBV7-9 and TRBJ2-5; TRBD1 aligns across 8 bases. Sequenced here: cultured CD8+ T cells from PBMCs, sampled from culture after CMV antigen stimulation. The CDR3 sequence is CASSFDQGAGETQYF. Written as DNA, the CDR3 is TGTGCCAGCAGCTTCGATCAGGGGGCGGGGGAGACCCAGTACTTC.